This T cell receptor beta chain was sequenced for a study of blood T cell repertoires in COVID-19 (dated by TCRdb to 2020 to 2022). Regarding the study in general: Samples from collaborators originated in the United States, Italy and Spain and spanned both the acute and convalescent phases of COVID-19. The material from the prospective study consisted of cDNA or gDNA derived from T cells, B-cell-depleted T cells, or PBMCs. Sample metadata almost always included a de-identified subject ID, COVID-19 status, age in years and sex. Where available, HLA class I and class II types were taken from metadata supplied by the sample provider and were not determined by assay-based typing. Subjects who had been exposed to COVID-19, were actively infected with it, or had recovered from it provided the deeply sampled blood TCRbeta repertoires that made up the dataset. The repertoires were released in a freely available public database meant as a resource for research on the immune response to SARS-CoV-2. The samples were drawn from the first 160 participants of the ongoing ImmuneRACE study and from some 1,300 subjects provided by 6 global collaborators.

General study outcomes and caveats: The amount of clinical and demographic metadata varied by source and participant and was provided uncurated.

V sheds 5 bases and J sheds 2 bases, leaving 15 bases between their ends. According to the germline V gene, CDR1 reads MNHNS and CDR2 reads SASEGT. The CDR3 has 15 amino acids, counting the end cysteine and phenylalanine. CDR3 DNA is the only sequence kept; it has 45 bases, read in frame from the first base. TCRbeta CDR3 regions were amplified from genomic DNA using the immunoSEQ Assay, a bias-controlled multiplex PCR. On the study's bioinformatics: Nucleated cell counts per sample were estimated from amplification of reference gene primers within the assay. To quantify the absolute abundance of each unique TCRbeta CDR3 rearrangement, sequence reads were collapsed and filtered. Productive Simpson clonality was computed per sample as the square root of Simpson's diversity index over productive rearrangements. TCRdb re-hosts the immuneACCESS table, in-frame sequences only. Its copies lack some clones; in the studies checked, an unresolved V gene accounts for under half of them, and the cause for the rest is not known. That table supplies the V and J calls and clone size; D and trimming were determined from the DNA. Present in this sample are approximately 110,000 clones, 80% to 90% of which were seen just once. About 32% of the sample is in the top ten clones.

Each collaborating institution followed its own protocols to collect whole blood in K2EDTA tubes. For TCRbeta analysis, collaborator samples were shipped as frozen whole blood, as isolated PBMCs, or as DNA extracted from either sample type. Details on this clone: Its recognized antigen is unknown. Within one base of it there is no much larger clone, and no base qualities were kept.

This TCR came from a woman of 80 years or more with acute or convalescent COVID-19. This chain is built from TRBV6-1 and TRBJ1-2; TRBD1 is perhaps the D gene, given 6 matching bases. The specimen sequenced was peripheral blood. The nucleotides are TGTGCCAGCAGTTTAAACAGGGTTTCCAACTATGGCTACACCTTC. Its translation reads: CASSLNRVSNYGYTF.